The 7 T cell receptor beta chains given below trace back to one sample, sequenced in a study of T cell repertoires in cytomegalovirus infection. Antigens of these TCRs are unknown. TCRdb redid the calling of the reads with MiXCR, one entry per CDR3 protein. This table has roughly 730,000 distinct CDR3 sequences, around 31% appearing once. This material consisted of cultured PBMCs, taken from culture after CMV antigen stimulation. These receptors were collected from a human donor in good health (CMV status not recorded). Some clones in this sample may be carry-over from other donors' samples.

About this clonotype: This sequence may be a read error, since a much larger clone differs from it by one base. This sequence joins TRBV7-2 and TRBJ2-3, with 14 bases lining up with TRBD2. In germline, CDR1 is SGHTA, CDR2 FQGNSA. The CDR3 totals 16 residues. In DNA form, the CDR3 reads TGTGCCAGCAGCACCAGACTAGCGGGGGGGCAAGATACGCGGTATTTT. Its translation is CASSTRLAGGQDTRYF.

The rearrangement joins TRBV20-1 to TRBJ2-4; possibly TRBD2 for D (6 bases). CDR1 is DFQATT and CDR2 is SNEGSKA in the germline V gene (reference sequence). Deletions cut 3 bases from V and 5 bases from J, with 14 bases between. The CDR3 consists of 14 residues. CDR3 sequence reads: CSASAGSGENIQYF. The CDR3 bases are TGCAGTGCTAGCGCGGGGTCCGGGGAAAACATTCAGTACTTC.

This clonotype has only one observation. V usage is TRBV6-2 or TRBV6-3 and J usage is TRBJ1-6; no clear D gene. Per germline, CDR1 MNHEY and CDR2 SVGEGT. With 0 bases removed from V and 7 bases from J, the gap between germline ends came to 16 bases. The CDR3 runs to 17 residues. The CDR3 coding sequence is TGTGCCAGCAGTTACTCCCAGCGAGCGACCTTAAATTCACCCCTCCACTTT. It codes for CASSYSQRATLNSPLHF.

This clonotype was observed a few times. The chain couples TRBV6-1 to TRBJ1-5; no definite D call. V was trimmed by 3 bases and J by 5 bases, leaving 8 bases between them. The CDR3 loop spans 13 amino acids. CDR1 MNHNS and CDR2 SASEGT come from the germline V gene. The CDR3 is CASSDTRYQPQHF. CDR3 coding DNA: TGTGCCAGCAGTGATACGAGATATCAGCCCCAGCATTTT.

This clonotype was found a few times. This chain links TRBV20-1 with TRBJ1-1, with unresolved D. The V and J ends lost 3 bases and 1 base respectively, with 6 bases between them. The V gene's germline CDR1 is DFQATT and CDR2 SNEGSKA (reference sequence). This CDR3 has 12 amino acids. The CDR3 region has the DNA TGCAGTGCTAGGCGCCAGAACACTGAAGCTTTCTTT. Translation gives CSARRQNTEAFF.

Here the CDR3 DNA reads TGTGCCAGCAGTGGGGGACTAGCGGGCGAGCAGTTCTTC. It is translated as CASSGGLAGEQFF. V and J are TRBV6-5 and TRBJ2-1; 12 bases line up with TRBD2. V lost 5 bases and J lost 10; bases outside the gene matches: 3. The CDR3 contains 13 residues. Germline V gene sequence: CDR1 MNHEY, CDR2 SVGAGI.

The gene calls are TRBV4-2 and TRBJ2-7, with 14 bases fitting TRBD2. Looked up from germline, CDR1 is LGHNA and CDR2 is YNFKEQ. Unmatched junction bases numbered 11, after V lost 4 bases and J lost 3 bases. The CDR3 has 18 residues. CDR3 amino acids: CASSRRLAGGQLGYEQYF. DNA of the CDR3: TGTGCCAGCAGCCGCCGACTAGCGGGGGGGCAGTTGGGCTACGAGCAGTACTTC.